This entry is about one T cell receptor (beta chain). The antigen remains undetermined. Genomic DNA belonging to each subset was distributed in equal measure over several immunoSEQ plates. Sequencing was performed with immunoSEQ multiplex PCR; in TCRdb, only in-frame clones are kept and a portion is missing. This table has under 2.5 million clones, 85% to 95% appearing once. Free of recent acute infections or vaccinations, the donors were healthy HIV-negative adults. All donors were Caucasian adults living in Nashville, Tennessee. Germline V CDR1 and CDR2: SGHNT, YYREEE (reference sequence). The CDR3 is 16 residues long. V was clipped by 6 bases and J by 0 bases; unmatched bases: 8. This sample stems from a study of shared clonotypes between healthy human individuals. Overall study findings and caveats: Clonotype sharing among donors was expected to depend on sequencing depth.

Sequencing was done on a sample of naive CD4+ T cells from PBMCs. This sample's subset: CD45RA+ positively selected. The TCR was taken from a man younger than 35 in good health. Some clones in this sample may be carry-over from other donors' samples. The J gene is TRBJ2-1, the V gene TRBV5-4; 8 bases line up with TRBD2. CDR3 sequence: CASIPSGGSSYNEQFF. CDR3 DNA: TGTGCCAGCATCCCCTCGGGGGGGAGCTCCTACAATGAGCAGTTCTTC.